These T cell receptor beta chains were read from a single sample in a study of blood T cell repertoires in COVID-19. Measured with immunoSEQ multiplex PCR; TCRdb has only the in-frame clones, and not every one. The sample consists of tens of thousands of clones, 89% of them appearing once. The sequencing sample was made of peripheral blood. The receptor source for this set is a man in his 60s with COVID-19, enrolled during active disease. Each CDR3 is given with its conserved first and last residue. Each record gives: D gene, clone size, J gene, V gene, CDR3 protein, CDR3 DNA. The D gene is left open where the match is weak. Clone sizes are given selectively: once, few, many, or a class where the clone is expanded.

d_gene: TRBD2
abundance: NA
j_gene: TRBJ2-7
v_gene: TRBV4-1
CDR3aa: CASSQGLAYNEQYF
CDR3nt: TGCGCCAGCAGCCAAGGACTAGCGTATAACGAGCAGTACTTC

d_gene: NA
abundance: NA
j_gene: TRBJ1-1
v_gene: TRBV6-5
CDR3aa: CASSYSGQQNTEAFF
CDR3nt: TGTGCCAGCAGTTACTCAGGACAACAGAACACTGAAGCTTTCTTT

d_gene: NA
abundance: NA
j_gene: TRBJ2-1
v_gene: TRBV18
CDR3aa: CASSPVSGLNEQFF
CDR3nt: TGTGCCAGCTCACCTGTATCGGGTCTCAATGAGCAGTTCTTC

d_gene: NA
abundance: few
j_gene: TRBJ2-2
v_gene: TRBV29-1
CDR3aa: CSAYLGDTGELFF
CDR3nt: TGCAGCGCCTACCTCGGGGACACCGGGGAGCTGTTTTTT

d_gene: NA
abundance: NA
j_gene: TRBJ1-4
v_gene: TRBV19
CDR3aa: CASKFGTYNEKLFF
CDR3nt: TGTGCCAGCAAATTTGGGACATACAATGAAAAACTGTTTTTT

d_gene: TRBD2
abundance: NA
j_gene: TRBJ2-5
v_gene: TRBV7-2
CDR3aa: CASSFGASGSGGETQYF
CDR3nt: TGTGCCAGCAGCTTTGGGGCTAGCGGATCGGGGGGTGAGACCCAGTACTTC

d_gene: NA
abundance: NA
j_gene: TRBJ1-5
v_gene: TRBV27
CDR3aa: CASSLSMGLFHQPQHF
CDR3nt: TGTGCCAGCAGTTTATCGATGGGACTCTTCCACCAGCCCCAGCATTTT

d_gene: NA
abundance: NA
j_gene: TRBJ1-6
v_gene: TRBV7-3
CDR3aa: CASSLNSRDYNSPLHF
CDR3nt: TGTGCCAGCAGCTTAAACAGCAGGGATTATAATTCACCCCTCCACTTT

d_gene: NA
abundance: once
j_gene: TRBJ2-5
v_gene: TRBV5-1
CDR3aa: CASREGTAGQETQYF
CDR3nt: TGCGCCAGCAGGGAGGGGACAGCCGGTCAAGAGACCCAGTACTTC

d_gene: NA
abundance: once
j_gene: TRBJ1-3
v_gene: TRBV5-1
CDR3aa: CASADSLSGNTIYF
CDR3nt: TGCGCCAGTGCCGACTCCCTCTCTGGAAACACCATATATTTT

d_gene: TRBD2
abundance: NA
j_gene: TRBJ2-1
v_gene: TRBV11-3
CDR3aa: CASSLTSRNYNEQFF
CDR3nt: TGTGCCAGCAGCCTGACTAGCCGAAACTACAATGAGCAGTTCTTC

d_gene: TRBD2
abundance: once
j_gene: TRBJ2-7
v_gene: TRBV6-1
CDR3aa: CASSDEASGSYEQYF
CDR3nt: TGTGCCAGCAGTGACGAGGCTAGCGGGAGTTACGAGCAGTACTTC

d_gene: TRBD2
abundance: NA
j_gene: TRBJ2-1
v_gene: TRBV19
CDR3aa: CALAGGDEQFF
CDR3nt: TGTGCCCTAGCGGGAGGGGATGAGCAGTTCTTC

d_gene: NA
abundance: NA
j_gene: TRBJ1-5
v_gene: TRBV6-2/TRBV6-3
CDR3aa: CASSSSDQPQHF
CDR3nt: TGTGCCAGCAGTTCGTCAGATCAGCCCCAGCATTTT

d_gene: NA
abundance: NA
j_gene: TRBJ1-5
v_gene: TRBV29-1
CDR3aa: CSVDVEGGGRPQHF
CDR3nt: TGCAGCGTTGACGTGGAGGGCGGTGGACGGCCCCAGCATTTT

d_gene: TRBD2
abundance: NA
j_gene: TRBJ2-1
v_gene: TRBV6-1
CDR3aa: CASSEMGEGDEQFF
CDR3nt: TGTGCCAGCAGTGAAATGGGGGAGGGCGATGAGCAGTTCTTC

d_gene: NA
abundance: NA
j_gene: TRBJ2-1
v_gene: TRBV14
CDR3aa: CASKQGTYNEQFF
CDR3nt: TGTGCCAGCAAACAGGGAACCTACAATGAGCAGTTCTTC

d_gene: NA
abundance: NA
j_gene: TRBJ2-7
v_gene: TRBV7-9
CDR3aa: CASSLGLASGEQYF
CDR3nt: TGTGCCAGCAGCTTAGGCCTAGCGAGTGGCGAGCAGTACTTC